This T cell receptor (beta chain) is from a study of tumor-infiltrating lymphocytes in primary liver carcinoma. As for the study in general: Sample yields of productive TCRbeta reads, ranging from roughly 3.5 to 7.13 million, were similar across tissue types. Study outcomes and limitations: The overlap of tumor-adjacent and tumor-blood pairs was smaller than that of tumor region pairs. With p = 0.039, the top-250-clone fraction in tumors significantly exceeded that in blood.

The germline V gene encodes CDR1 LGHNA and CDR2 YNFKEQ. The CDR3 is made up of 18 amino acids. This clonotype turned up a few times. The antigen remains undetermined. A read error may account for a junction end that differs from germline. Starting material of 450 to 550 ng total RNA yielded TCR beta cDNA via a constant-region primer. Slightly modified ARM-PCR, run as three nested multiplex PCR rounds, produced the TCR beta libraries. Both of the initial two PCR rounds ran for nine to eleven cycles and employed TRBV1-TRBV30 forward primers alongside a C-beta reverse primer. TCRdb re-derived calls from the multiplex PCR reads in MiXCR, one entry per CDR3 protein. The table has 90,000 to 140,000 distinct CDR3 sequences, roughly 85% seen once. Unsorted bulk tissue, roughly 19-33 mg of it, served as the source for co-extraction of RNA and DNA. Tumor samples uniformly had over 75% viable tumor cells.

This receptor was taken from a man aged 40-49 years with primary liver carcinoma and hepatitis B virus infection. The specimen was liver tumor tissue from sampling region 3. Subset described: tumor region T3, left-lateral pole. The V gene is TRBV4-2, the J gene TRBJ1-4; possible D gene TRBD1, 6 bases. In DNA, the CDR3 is TGTGCCAGCAGCCAAGATCGTGTGCGGGGGGCAACTAATGAAAAACTGTTCTTT. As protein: CASSQDRVRGATNEKLFF.